Following are 14 T cell receptor beta chains from one sample sequenced in a study of OX40 agonist ivuxolimab in advanced cancers. Sequencing used immunoSEQ multiplex PCR; TCRdb keeps in-frame clones, though not all of them. Among 10,000 to 15,000 clones, around 90% were seen once, and the ten largest hold around 75%. Sequencing used CD4+ or CD8+ T cells sorted from blood, obtained in a trial of the OX40 agonist ivuxolimab. The receptors originated from an adult with an advanced solid tumor such as melanoma, head and neck, liver or kidney cancer.

The CDR3 nucleotides read TGTGCCAGCAGCTTCCCCCCCCGGACAGCTTCCTACGAGCAGTACTTC. Amino acid sequence: CASSFPPRTASYEQYF. This chain joins TRBV7-9 and TRBJ2-7, with TRBD1 as a possible D gene (6 bases). CDR1 is SEHNR, CDR2 FQNEAQ, per germline (reference sequence). This CDR3 spans 16 amino acids. V lost 3 bases, J lost 1 base, and 16 bases lay in between.

V gene TRBV14 combines with J gene TRBJ2-7; 7 nucleotides align to TRBD2. V lost 4 bases, J lost 4 bases, and 10 bases stayed unmatched. CDR1 and CDR2 (germline): SGHDN, FVKESK. This CDR3 has 15 amino acids. CDR3 DNA: TGTGCCAGCAGCCGTTCTAGGGAGGGCCAGTACGAGCAGTACTTC. It encodes CASSRSREGQYEQYF.

The sample holds one count of this clone. This chain joins TRBV19 and TRBJ2-1; D is undetermined. Germline CDR1 is LNHDA and CDR2 is SQIVND (reference sequence). Trimming pared 4 bases from V and 4 bases from J, leaving 11 bases between. The CDR3 totals 14 residues. The CDR3 spells CASSTAGQYNEQFF. The DNA of the CDR3 is TGTGCCAGTAGTACAGCCGGCCAGTACAATGAGCAGTTCTTC. The full variable domain, its missing parts supplied by reference TRBV19 and TRBJ2-1, is DGGITQSPKYLFRKEGQNVTLSCEQNLNHDAMYWYRQDPGQGLRLIYYSQIVNDFQKGDIAEGYSVSREKKESFPLTVTSAQKNPTAFYLCASSTAGQYNEQFFGPGTRLTVL.

CDR3 amino acids: CASSRTGELNTEAFF. The DNA for the CDR3 is TGTGCCAGCTCAAGGACAGGGGAACTGAACACTGAAGCTTTCTTT. The V and J genes are TRBV18 and TRBJ1-1; 9 nucleotides match TRBD1. V lost 5 bases, J lost 0 bases, and 4 bases stayed unmatched. Looked up from germline, CDR1 is KGHSH and CDR2 is LQKENI. The CDR3 spans 15 residues.

The chain links TRBV27 to TRBJ2-4; D not certain. CDR1 is MNHEY, CDR2 SMNVEV, per germline (reference sequence). V was shortened by 5 bases and J by 0 bases, with 14 bases between the two germline ends. CDR3 size: 16 residues. The DNA of the CDR3 is TGTGCCAGCAGTCCCCGGAACTACGTAGCCAAAAACATTCAGTACTTC. Amino acid sequence: CASSPRNYVAKNIQYF.

This chain connects TRBV7-8 to TRBJ2-2; D may correspond to TRBD1 or TRBD2 (5 bases each). The CDR3 loop spans 15 amino acids. CDR1 and CDR2 (germline): SGHVS, FQNEAQ. Deletions cut 1 base from V and 1 base from J, with 7 bases between. CDR3 region: CASSLGGGNTGELFF. The DNA for the CDR3 is TGTGCCAGCAGCTTAGGTGGGGGGAACACCGGGGAGCTGTTTTTT.

The V and J genes are TRBV2 and TRBJ2-3; TRBD2 is a possible D gene (6 bases). CDR1 is SNHLY and CDR2 is FYNNEI in the germline V gene. Trimming removed 7 bases from V and 0 bases from J, with 20 bases in between. The CDR3 runs to 17 residues. CDR3 in amino acids: CASMNFEGGASTDTQYF. The CDR3 coding sequence is TGTGCCAGCATGAACTTTGAGGGAGGAGCTAGCACAGATACGCAGTATTTT.

The chain joins TRBV19 to TRBJ2-7; 9 bases align to TRBD1. This CDR3 contains 13 residues. Losses at the gene ends were 4 bases for V and 7 bases for J; bases not matched to a gene: 5. Germline CDR1 reads LNHDA; CDR2 reads SQIVND (reference sequence). The CDR3 bases are TGTGCCAGTAGTACGGGACAGGGACGGGAGCAGTACTTC. Encoded protein: CASSTGQGREQYF.

This chain links TRBV6-9 with TRBJ1-2, with D unclear. The CDR3 totals 15 residues. CDR1 is MNHGY and CDR2 is SVAAGI in the germline V gene. V was pared by 5 bases and J by 4 bases, with 17 bases between. CDR3 loop: CASSAAYGKTYGYTF. Here the CDR3 DNA reads TGTGCCAGCAGTGCGGCTTACGGAAAGACCTATGGCTACACCTTC.

The V and J genes are TRBV6-5 and TRBJ1-2; D not resolved. This CDR3 has 15 amino acids. Per germline, CDR1 MNHEY and CDR2 SVGAGI. Trimming cost V 0 bases and J 4 bases, with 12 bases left between them. For the CDR3, the DNA is TGTGCCAGCAGTTACTCGAAAAGAGGGCTCTATGGCTACACCTTC. It codes for CASSYSKRGLYGYTF.

The chain carries TRBV5-6 and TRBJ1-1, with D maybe TRBD1 (5 bases). Germline V lookup: CDR1 SGHDT, CDR2 YYEEEE. Trimming left V 4 bases short and J 0 bases short, with 13 bases between. The CDR3 consists of 15 residues. CDR3 bases: TGTGCCAGCAGCGGACGACAGACGATGAACACTGAAGCTTTCTTT. Its protein product is CASSGRQTMNTEAFF.

The chain employs TRBV19 and TRBJ2-5; the match to TRBD2 covers 10 bases. V dropped 3 bases and J dropped 0; count of bases not matched to a gene: 4. Germline V CDR1 and CDR2: LNHDA, SQIVND (reference sequence). The CDR3 consists of 16 residues. The DNA for the CDR3 is TGTGCCAGTAGTATGGCTAGCGGGGGTTACCAAGAGACCCAGTACTTC. Its translation is CASSMASGGYQETQYF.

The CDR3 here is CASSVEGERTTAFF. The CDR3 DNA follows: TGTGCCAGCAGCGTAGAGGGGGAGCGCACGACAGCTTTCTTT. The gene calls are TRBV9 and TRBJ1-1, with D possibly matching TRBD1 (6 bases). Germline CDR1 is SGDLS and CDR2 is YYNGEE. V gave up 0 bases and J gave up 10 bases, with 16 bases separating them. CDR3 length: 14 residues.

The chain links TRBV2 to TRBJ1-3, with 7 bases aligning to TRBD1. The junction had 11 bases not matched to a gene; V was cut back by 4 bases and J by 2 bases. This CDR3 comprises 17 residues. Germline CDR1 is SNHLY and CDR2 is FYNNEI. CDR3 nucleotides: TGTGCCAGCAGTGGGGACCGACAAACAGGGGCTGGAAACACCATATATTTT. Amino acid sequence: CASSGDRQTGAGNTIYF.